This record covers a single T cell receptor beta chain. This CDR3 spans 15 amino acids. Trimming removed 4 bases from V and 7 bases from J; junction bases left unmatched: 12. The V gene's germline CDR1 is WSHSY and CDR2 SAAADI. The method was immunoSEQ multiplex PCR; TCRdb's version includes in-frame clones alone and lacks a portion of them. The sample gives 40,000 to 55,000 clones, roughly 91% of which show up once; 5.5% to 7.5% is in the top ten. The entry originates in a study of blood T cell repertoires in COVID-19. Sequenced sample: peripheral blood. This sequence was found in a man between 45 and 60 years old with active COVID-19. The J gene is TRBJ2-5, the V gene TRBV10-2; TRBD2 matches 7 bases. In nucleotides, the CDR3 is TGCGCCAGCAGTGGCCGAGCGGGGCCAATGGGGACCCAGTACTTC. Amino acids: CASSGRAGPMGTQYF.